Below are 25 T cell receptor beta chains sequenced from a single sample in a study of CD8 T cells in Susac syndrome. RNA amounts of roughly 0.45 to 1 ug underwent reverse transcription with random hexamers. TCRdb ran MiXCR on the immunoSEQ multiplex PCR reads and lists one entry per CDR3 protein. The sample holds fewer than 150,000 distinct CDR3 sequences, approximately 93% seen once. The sample consisted of CD4+ T cells from PBMCs. Receptors were obtained from a human donor with multiple sclerosis.

The rearrangement uses TRBV2 and TRBJ1-1; D is possibly TRBD1 (6 bases). V was cut by 11 bases and J by 4 bases, with 14 bases left in between. CDR1 SNHLY and CDR2 FYNNEI come from the germline V gene. The CDR3 is 12 amino acids. The CDR3 loop reads CAFGGGGTEAFF. The CDR3 bases are TGTGCCTTCGGGGGAGGGGGCACTGAAGCTTTCTTT.

V usage is TRBV9 and J usage is TRBJ2-6; D gene uncertain. This CDR3 spans 16 amino acids. The V gene lost 3 bases and the J gene lost 0 bases, with 10 bases spanning the gap. Germline assignment: CDR1 SGDLS and CDR2 YYNGEE. DNA of the CDR3: TGTGCCAGCAGCGGGCTGACTTTCTCTGGGGCCAACGTCCTGACTTTC. Translated, it gives CASSGLTFSGANVLTF.

This clonotype has only a few counts. The chain combines TRBV14 with TRBJ1-3; the D is unclear. Germline CDR1 reads SGHDN; CDR2 reads FVKESK. V lost 1 base and J lost 7, with 8 bases in between. The CDR3 is 13 residues long. CDR3: CASSQGLGNTIYF. CDR3 nucleotides: TGTGCCAGCAGCCAAGGATTGGGGAACACCATATATTTT.

The chain joins TRBV9 to TRBJ2-7, with D uncertain. Per germline, CDR1 SGDLS and CDR2 YYNGEE. Trimming stripped 3 bases from V and 6 bases from J, with 16 bases between. The CDR3 totals 14 residues. CDR3 bases: TGTGCCAGCAGCGGACGAGGTTTCGGGTTCGAGCAGTACTTC. Protein product: CASSGRGFGFEQYF.

Only a few counts were recorded for this clonotype. This chain links TRBV4-1 with TRBJ2-2; tentative D call: TRBD1 (5 bases). CDR3 length: 15 residues. Germline CDR1 MGHRA, CDR2 YSYEKL. Between the trimmed V and J ends, which lost 4 bases and 4 bases, there was a span of 13 bases. The CDR3 region has the DNA TGCGCCAGCAGCCCCAGACAAGGGGCCACCGGGGAGCTGTTTTTT. Residues: CASSPRQGATGELFF.

The count of this clonotype is one. The V gene is TRBV3-1, the J gene TRBJ1-1, with TRBD1 as a possible D gene (6 bases). Germline values: CDR1 LGHDT, CDR2 YNNKEL (reference sequence). This CDR3 has 14 amino acids. Trimming took off 1 base at V and 8 bases at J, with 14 bases between the two ends. CDR3 sequence reads: CASSQGWQTGEAFF. The CDR3 DNA reads as TGTGCCAGCAGCCAAGGCTGGCAAACAGGGGAAGCTTTCTTT.

The genes are TRBV12-3 or TRBV12-4 and TRBJ2-6; D call uncertain. This CDR3 is 13 amino acids long. Trimming shortened V by 6 bases and J by 3 bases, and 6 bases separated the two germline ends. For the CDR3, the DNA is TGTGCCAGCAGCCCCAGTGGGGCCAACGTCCTGACTTTC. Amino acids: CASSPSGANVLTF.

CDR3 bases: TGTGCCAGCAAGGTCGCGAGGAGGAGTGAGACCCAGTACTTC. Translation: CASKVARRSETQYF. The chain has TRBV13 and TRBJ2-5, with D possibly matching TRBD2 (5 bases). Trimming left V 7 bases short and J 5 bases short, with 17 bases between. Germline V gene data show CDR1 as PRHDT and CDR2 as FYEKMQ (reference sequence). There are 14 residues in the CDR3. The full variable domain, with the rest looked up from reference TRBV13 and TRBJ2-5, is AAGVIQSPRHLIKEKRETATLKCYPIPRHDTVYWYQQGPGQDPQFLISFYEKMQSDKGSIPDRFSAQQFSDYHSELNMSSLELGDSALYFCASKVARRSETQYFGPGTRLLVL.

The V call is TRBV7-9, the J call TRBJ2-6, with TRBD1 matching over 7 bases. Germline CDR1 is SEHNR and CDR2 is FQNEAQ (reference sequence). V dropped 6 bases and J dropped 2; count of bases not matched to a gene: 4. The CDR3 loop spans 15 amino acids. The CDR3 coding sequence is TGTGCCAGCAGTGCCGACAGGGCTGGGGCCAACGTCCTGACTTTC. It encodes CASSADRAGANVLTF.

The J gene is TRBJ2-6, the V gene TRBV12-3 or TRBV12-4, with unresolved D. There are 13 residues in the CDR3. V dropped 6 bases and J dropped 3 bases, with 6 bases sitting between them. Here the CDR3 DNA reads TGTGCCAGCAGCGTAAGTGGGGCCAACGTCCTGACTTTC. This codes for CASSVSGANVLTF.

The table lists this clonotype with a few counts. The genes are TRBV7-9 and TRBJ1-1; TRBD1 might be the D (5 bases). CDR1 is SEHNR, CDR2 FQNEAQ, per germline (reference sequence). V was pared by 9 bases and J by 0 bases, with 11 bases between. The CDR3 loop spans 13 amino acids. This CDR3 is CASRGTMNTEAFF. CDR3 sequence (DNA): TGTGCCAGTCGGGGGACCATGAACACTGAAGCTTTCTTT.

This rearrangement joins TRBV19 to TRBJ1-2, with D tentatively TRBD1 (6 bases). CDR3 length equals 18 residues. The V end lost 0 bases, the J end lost 3 bases, and 20 bases lay between the germline ends. CDR1 is LNHDA, CDR2 SQIVND, per germline (reference sequence). The DNA for the CDR3 is TGTGCCAGTAGTATAGACTTATCTTGGAGGGGGTCCGACTATGGCTACACCTTC. The encoded protein is CASSIDLSWRGSDYGYTF.

The gene calls are TRBV20-1 and TRBJ2-5, with TRBD1 matching over 12 bases. The ends lost 5 bases at V and 5 bases at J; junction bases unmatched: 12. The CDR3 consists of 16 residues. The V gene's germline CDR1 is DFQATT and CDR2 SNEGSKA (reference sequence). CDR3 residues: CSAPPHGTGGDETQYF. CDR3 DNA: TGCAGTGCTCCTCCTCACGGGACAGGGGGCGATGAGACCCAGTACTTC.

This clonotype was observed a single time. This chain connects TRBV25-1 to TRBJ2-7, with D perhaps assigned TRBD1 or TRBD2 (7 bases each). Trimming removed 1 base from V and 6 bases from J, with 28 bases in between. CDR3 length equals 19 residues. Germline V gives CDR1 MGHDK, CDR2 SYGVNS. The CDR3: CASSESQGGGLRPYPEQYF. CDR3 sequence (DNA): TGTGCCAGCAGTGAATCCCAGGGGGGGGGATTAAGACCCTACCCCGAGCAGTACTTC.

The gene calls are TRBV7-2 and TRBJ2-7; D tentatively fits TRBD1 or TRBD2 (6 bases each). The CDR3 spans 16 residues. Germline CDR1 SGHTA, CDR2 FQGNSA. Trimming removed 1 base from V and 7 bases from J, with 20 bases in between. CDR3 DNA sequence: TGTGCCAGCAGCTTAGGAGGCGGGACACAATTCAGGGAGCAGTACTTC. Protein: CASSLGGGTQFREQYF.

The rearrangement uses TRBV18 and TRBJ1-2; D may be TRBD1 (5 bases). CDR3 size: 16 residues. V dropped 0 bases and J dropped 8 bases, with 19 bases sitting between them. Germline values: CDR1 KGHSH, CDR2 LQKENI. CDR3 in amino acids: CASSPPVAREERGYTF. CDR3 DNA sequence: TGTGCCAGCTCACCACCGGTCGCCAGGGAGGAGCGCGGCTACACCTTC.

The chain links TRBV3-1 to TRBJ1-3, with D tentatively TRBD1 (5 bases). Trimming stripped 1 base from V and 2 bases from J, with 18 bases between. Germline lookup yields CDR1 LGHDT and CDR2 YNNKEL (reference sequence). The length of the CDR3 is 18 residues. As DNA, the CDR3 is TGTGCCAGCAGCCAAGGTCCCCAAGGCGGGGCCACTGGAAACACCATATATTTT. It is translated as CASSQGPQGGATGNTIYF.

The CDR3 loop reads CASSQDGGGAGRNIQYF. In nucleotides, the CDR3 is TGTGCCAGCAGCCAAGACGGCGGGGGGGCCGGGAGAAACATTCAGTACTTC. The chain combines TRBV4-2 with TRBJ2-4; 9 bases are a match to TRBD2. The CDR3 loop spans 17 amino acids. The junction had 9 bases not matched to a gene; V was cut back by 0 bases and J by 6 bases. Germline CDR1 LGHNA, CDR2 YNFKEQ.

The chain uses TRBV4-1 and TRBJ1-3, with 9 positions matching TRBD1. This CDR3 contains 17 residues. Germline V gene data show CDR1 as MGHRA and CDR2 as YSYEKL. V lost 3 bases, J lost 3 bases, and 9 bases stayed unmatched. CDR3 loop: CASSHALQGARGNTIYF. The CDR3 nucleotides read TGCGCCAGCAGCCACGCCTTACAGGGGGCGCGTGGAAACACCATATATTTT.

This chain uses TRBV9 with TRBJ1-5; weak D call: TRBD1 (5 bases). V was pared by 3 bases and J by 0 bases, with 7 bases between. Germline V gives CDR1 SGDLS, CDR2 YYNGEE. The length of the CDR3 is 14 residues. CDR3 coding DNA: TGTGCCAGCAGCGAAGACAGTAGCAATCAGCCCCAGCATTTT. Its protein is CASSEDSSNQPQHF.

V usage is TRBV5-1 and J usage is TRBJ1-1; 7 bases match TRBD1. The V gene end was trimmed by 3 bases and the J gene end by 5 bases; junction bases not matched to a gene: 7. The CDR3 spans 14 residues. Germline values: CDR1 SGHRS, CDR2 YFSETQ. CDR3 sequence reads: CASSSGGGRTEAFF. The CDR3 DNA is TGCGCCAGCAGCTCAGGGGGGGGAAGGACTGAAGCTTTCTTT.

The V and J genes are TRBV15 and TRBJ2-7, with TRBD1 identical over 10 bases. Germline lookup yields CDR1 LNHNV and CDR2 YYDKDF (reference sequence). The CDR3 is 15 residues long. With V trimmed by 0 bases and J by 3 bases, 2 bases remained unmatched. This chain's CDR3 is CATSREGQGSYEQYF. CDR3 nucleotides: TGTGCCACCAGCAGAGAGGGACAGGGGAGCTACGAGCAGTACTTC.

The J gene is TRBJ1-6, the V gene TRBV7-6; 11 bases align to TRBD1. CDR1 and CDR2 (germline): SGHVS, FNYEAQ. The CDR3 runs 15 residues. Trimming at V came to 5 bases and at J to 14 bases, leaving 11 bases not matched to a gene. Here the CDR3 DNA reads TGTGCCAGCAGCGCCGGGACAGGGGGTGGTGGGACCCTCCACTTT. As protein: CASSAGTGGGGTLHF.

The rearrangement links TRBV27 to TRBJ2-7; 7 bases map to TRBD1. V shed 4 bases and J 7 bases; nucleotides not matched to a gene: 13. The CDR3 length is 15 residues. Per the germline V gene, CDR1 is MNHEY and CDR2 is SMNVEV (reference sequence). The CDR3 loop is CASSSLRQGKGEQYF. CDR3 in DNA: TGTGCCAGCAGTTCCCTCAGACAGGGAAAGGGGGAGCAGTACTTC.

The chain uses TRBV3-1 and TRBJ2-7; 7 nucleotides align to TRBD1. The length of the CDR3 is 14 residues. Trimming removed 2 bases from V and 2 bases from J; junction bases left unmatched: 3. The germline gives CDR1 LGHDT, CDR2 YNNKEL (reference sequence). CDR3 coding DNA: TGTGCCAGCAGCCAACGGACAGGTCCCTACGAGCAGTACTTC. This codes for CASSQRTGPYEQYF.